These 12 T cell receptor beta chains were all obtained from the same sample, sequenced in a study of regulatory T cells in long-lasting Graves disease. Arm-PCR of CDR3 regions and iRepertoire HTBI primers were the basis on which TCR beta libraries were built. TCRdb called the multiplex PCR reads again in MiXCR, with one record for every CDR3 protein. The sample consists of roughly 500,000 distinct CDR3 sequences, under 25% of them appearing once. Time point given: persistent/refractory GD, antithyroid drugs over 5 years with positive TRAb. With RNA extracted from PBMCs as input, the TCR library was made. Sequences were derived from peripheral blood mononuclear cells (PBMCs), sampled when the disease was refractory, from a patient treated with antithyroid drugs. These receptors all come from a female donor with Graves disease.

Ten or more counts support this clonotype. The CDR3 nucleotides read TGTGCCAGCAGTCCAAGAAGGGGGGAGACCCAGTACTTC. Translation: CASSPRRGETQYF. The chain couples TRBV7-2 to TRBJ2-5, with a tentative D call TRBD1 (6 bases). CDR3 length equals 13 residues. V lost 6 bases, J lost 5 bases, and 13 bases lay in between. Germline V gene data show CDR1 as SGHTA and CDR2 as FQGNSA.

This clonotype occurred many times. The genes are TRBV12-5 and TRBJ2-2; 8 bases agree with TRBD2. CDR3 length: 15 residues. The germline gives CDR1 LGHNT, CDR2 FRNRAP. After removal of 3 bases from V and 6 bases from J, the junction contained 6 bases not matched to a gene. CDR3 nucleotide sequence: TGTGCTAGTGGTTTCTGGACTAGCTTCCCCGGGGAGCTGTTTTTT. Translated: CASGFWTSFPGELFF.

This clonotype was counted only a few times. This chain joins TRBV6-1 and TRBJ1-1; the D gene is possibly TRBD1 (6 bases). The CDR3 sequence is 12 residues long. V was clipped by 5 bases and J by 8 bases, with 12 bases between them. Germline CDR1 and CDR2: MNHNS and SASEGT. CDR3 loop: CASSIWDNEAFF. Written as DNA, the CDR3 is TGTGCCAGCAGTATCTGGGACAACGAAGCTTTCTTT.

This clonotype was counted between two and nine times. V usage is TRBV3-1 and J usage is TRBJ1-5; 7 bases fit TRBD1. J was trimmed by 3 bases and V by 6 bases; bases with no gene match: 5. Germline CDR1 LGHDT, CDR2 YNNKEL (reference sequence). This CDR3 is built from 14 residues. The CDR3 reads CASSQGGNNQPQHF. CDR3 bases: TGTGCCAGCAGTCAGGGGGGGAACAATCAGCCCCAGCATTTT.

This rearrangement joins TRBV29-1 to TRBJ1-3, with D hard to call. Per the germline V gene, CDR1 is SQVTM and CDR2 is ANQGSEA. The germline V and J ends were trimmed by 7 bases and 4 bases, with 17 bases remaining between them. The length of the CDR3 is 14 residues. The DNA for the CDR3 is TGCAGCGGACAAGATGGCAGGAGGGGAAACACCATATATTTT. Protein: CSGQDGRRGNTIYF.

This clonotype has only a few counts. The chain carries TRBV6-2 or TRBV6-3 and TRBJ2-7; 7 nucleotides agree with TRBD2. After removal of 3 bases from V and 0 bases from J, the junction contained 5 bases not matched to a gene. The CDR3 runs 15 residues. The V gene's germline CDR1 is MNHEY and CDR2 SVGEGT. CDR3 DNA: TGTGCCAGCAGTTATGCTAGCGGAGCCTCCTACGAGCAGTACTTC. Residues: CASSYASGASYEQYF.

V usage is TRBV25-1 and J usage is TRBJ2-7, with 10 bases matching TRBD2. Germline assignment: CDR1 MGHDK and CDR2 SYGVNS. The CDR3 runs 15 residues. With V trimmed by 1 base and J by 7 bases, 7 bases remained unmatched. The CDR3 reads CASSEWVAGGWEQYF. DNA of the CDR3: TGTGCCAGCAGTGAATGGGTAGCGGGGGGCTGGGAGCAGTACTTC.

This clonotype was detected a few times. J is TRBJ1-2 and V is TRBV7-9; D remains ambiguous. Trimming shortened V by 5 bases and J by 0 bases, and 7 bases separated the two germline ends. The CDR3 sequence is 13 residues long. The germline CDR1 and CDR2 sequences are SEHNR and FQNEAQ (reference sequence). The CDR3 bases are TGTGCCAGCAGCCCGCAGACTAACTATGGCTACACCTTC. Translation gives CASSPQTNYGYTF.

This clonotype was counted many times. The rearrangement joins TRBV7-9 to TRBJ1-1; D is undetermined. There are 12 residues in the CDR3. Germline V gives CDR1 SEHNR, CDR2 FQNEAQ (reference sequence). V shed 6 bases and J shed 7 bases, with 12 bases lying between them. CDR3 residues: CASSSSGGEAFF. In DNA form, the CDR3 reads TGTGCCAGCAGTTCTTCCGGAGGTGAAGCTTTCTTT.

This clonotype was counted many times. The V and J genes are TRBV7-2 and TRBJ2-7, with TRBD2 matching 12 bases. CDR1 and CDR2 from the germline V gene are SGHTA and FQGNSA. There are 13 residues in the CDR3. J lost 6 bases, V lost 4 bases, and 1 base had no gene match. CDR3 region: CASSSSGRVEQYF. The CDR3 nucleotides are TGTGCCAGCAGCTCTAGCGGGAGGGTCGAGCAGTACTTC.

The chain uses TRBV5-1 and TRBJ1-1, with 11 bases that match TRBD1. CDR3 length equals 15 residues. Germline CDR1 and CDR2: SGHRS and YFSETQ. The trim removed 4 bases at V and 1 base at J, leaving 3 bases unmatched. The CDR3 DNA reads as TGCGCCAGCAGCGAGGGACAGGGGGGGAACACTGAAGCTTTCTTT. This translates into CASSEGQGGNTEAFF.

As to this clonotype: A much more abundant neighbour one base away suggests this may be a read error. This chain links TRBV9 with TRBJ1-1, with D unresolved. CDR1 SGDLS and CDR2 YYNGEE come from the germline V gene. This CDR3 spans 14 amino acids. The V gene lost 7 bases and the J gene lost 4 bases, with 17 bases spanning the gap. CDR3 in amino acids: CASGQERVSTEAFF. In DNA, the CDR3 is TGTGCCAGCGGCCAAGAGAGGGTTAGCACTGAAGCTTTCTTT.